This T cell receptor beta chain was sequenced during a study of blood T cell repertoires in COVID-19. In the study overall: The analysed material was cDNA or gDNA that came from T cells, B-cell-depleted T cells, or PBMCs.

Methods used by the authors: Reference gene primers were amplified, and this amplification served to estimate nucleated cell counts. Measured with immunoSEQ multiplex PCR; TCRdb has only the in-frame clones, and not every one. That table supplies the V and J calls and clone size; D and trimming were determined from the DNA. This table has hundreds of thousands of clones, roughly 90% appearing once. The CDR3 spans 10 residues. Deletions cut 7 bases from V and 4 bases from J, with 7 bases between. The V gene's germline CDR1 is DFQATT and CDR2 SNEGSKA (reference sequence). The participants were between about 18 and 90 years old and came from some 23 US areas. Each recovered donor of Cohort 3 presented with two negative PCRs, clearance, or symptom resolution.

The sequenced sample was PBMCs or T cells enriched from blood (not recorded which). This sequence was found in a man in his 60s who had recovered from COVID-19. This chain uses TRBV20-1 with TRBJ1-2; D not certain. CDR3 bases: TGCAGTGTCGCAGTCTATGGCTACACCTTC. Protein: CSVAVYGYTF.